This T cell receptor (beta chain) originates from a study of circulating and synovial CD4+ cells in juvenile arthritis (dated by TCRdb to about 2014). Looking at the study overall: Within each patient, the TCRbeta CDR3 repertoires of synovial CD4 T cells, bulk blood CD4 T cells and circulating HLA-DR+ CD4 T cells were compared. The goal of the repertoire sequencing was to confirm that synovial clonotypes were enriched in a circulating synovial-like CD4 T cell subset. The paper's findings and limits, for the study overall: No difference between circulating pathogenic-like lymphocytes and bulk blood T cells was detected by traditional Vbeta family usage analysis. Because overlap with synovium rose as sequencing depth increased, the measured fractions of shared clonotypes likely underestimated the overlap of the full repertoire. Synovial and circulating pathogenic-like lymphocyte repertoires were less diverse than bulk blood CD4 repertoires, with some CPL samples as oligoclonal as synovium. Circulating pathogenic-like lymphocytes clustered with synovial T cells and shared a substantially higher fraction of CDR3 sequences with synovium than bulk blood. CPL and bulk blood CD4 samples differed in T cell genome counts by at least an order of magnitude, so sample-size effects were addressed.

Including cysteine and phenylalanine, the CDR3 has 13 amino acids. Only CDR3 DNA is held: 39 bases, read in frame from base 1. According to the germline V gene (reference sequence), CDR1 reads SGHNT and CDR2 reads YYREEE. V lost 2 bases and J lost 4 bases, and the count of bases not matched to a germline gene is 1. The sequenced samples came from patients who had active juvenile idiopathic arthritis. Sorting was carried out immediately after cells were thawed, and dead cells were excluded with Live/Dead Fixable Near-IR Stain. On this clone: Its antigen remains unidentified. Base qualities are not recorded, but no much larger clone differs from it by a single base.

The library relied on the immunoSEQ multiplex PCR assay. TCRbeta CDR3 sequencing was performed as a commercial service by an external provider. The authors' pipeline ran thus. The analyses used productive nucleotide sequences together with amino acid sequences obtained by in silico translation. Diversity was measured with Renyi entropy across alpha values, using the median of 200 repeated subsamples to equalise sample size. Pairwise repertoire distance was calculated as one minus the Chao-modified Jaccard index to correct for under-sampling and was used for clustering. Frequency-weighted overlap with synovial clonotypes was computed over 200 sample sizes, 200 draws without replacement each, and reported at the smaller sample's size. Entries here come from immuneACCESS through TCRdb and include only in-frame sequences with V and J called. Some clones fail to appear in such tables; in the studies checked, an unresolved V gene covers under half of the shortfall, and the cause of the remainder is unknown. V, J and clone size are taken as reported in that table, and D and trimming were inferred from the DNA itself. Present in this sample are 3,500 to 4,500 clones, nearly 85% of which were seen just once. Clones ranked in the top ten supply 3.3% of the sample.

The sequenced sample consisted of CD4+ T cells from synovial fluid. The chain joins TRBV5-4 to TRBJ1-2; TRBD1 lines up with 8 middle nucleotides. This sequence was found in a human donor with juvenile idiopathic arthritis. The CDR3 corresponds to CASSLDRGYGYTF. The DNA sequence follows: TGTGCCAGCAGCTTAGACAGGGGCTATGGCTACACCTTC.